A selection of T cell receptor beta chains follows, all from one sample in a study of T cell responses to AZD1222 COVID-19 vaccine. Assay: immunoSEQ multiplex PCR; the TCRdb copy retains only in-frame clones and omits some. The data show 150,000 or so clones, roughly 90% seen once. This sample comprised peripheral blood, obtained on day 0 of MenACWY control vaccination. These receptors were taken from an adult in good health. The CDR3 runs from the conserved cysteine through the conserved F or W. Size is stated for part of the rows, as once, few or many counts, or as a class when the clone is expanded.

j_gene,v_gene,abundance,len,CDR3aa
TRBJ1-5,TRBV28,NA,14,CASSSLAVNQPQHF
TRBJ1-4,TRBV6-5,NA,15,CASSSLQTVNEKLFF
TRBJ1-4,TRBV9,NA,15,CASSVGIGTNEKLFF
TRBJ1-4,TRBV21-1,NA,16,CASSKGNAKGKEKLFF
TRBJ1-5,TRBV24-1,NA,14,CATSGQGKGQPQHF
TRBJ2-3,TRBV30,NA,13,CAWRPGDGGTQYF
TRBJ2-7,TRBV27,NA,15,CASSTMTGLAYEQYF
TRBJ2-7,TRBV6-6,NA,16,CASSYSTGSYLYEQYF
TRBJ2-1,TRBV19,NA,11,CASSTRQGSFF
TRBJ2-3,TRBV24-1,once,16,CATSEFFSGTTDTQYF
TRBJ1-1,TRBV5-1,NA,14,CASSSCAGASEAFF
TRBJ2-1,TRBV6-5,NA,14,CASKWRQSANEQFF
TRBJ2-6,TRBV6-2/TRBV6-3,few,15,CASNPDSSGANVLTF
TRBJ1-5,TRBV2,NA,15,CASRIQVYSNQPQHF
TRBJ2-2,TRBV9,NA,16,CASSILAGGVTGELFF
TRBJ2-5,TRBV6-5,NA,15,CASSFRDRVRETQYF
TRBJ2-6,TRBV10-2,NA,16,CASSESRRSGANVLTF
TRBJ2-6,TRBV9,few,15,CASTSGSLGANVLTF
TRBJ2-7,TRBV6-4,NA,15,CASSSLESEHYEQYF
TRBJ1-3,TRBV6-1,NA,12,CASSERGNTIYF
TRBJ2-6,TRBV9,NA,20,CASSVAGTGVGSLGANVLTF
TRBJ2-7,TRBV7-2,NA,19,CASSLIAVTSGGGSYEQYF
TRBJ1-2,TRBV2,once,16,CASSGGGLVPNYGYTF
TRBJ2-7,TRBV28,NA,12,CASVGRLYEQYF
TRBJ1-4,TRBV30,NA,13,CAWRRDGDEKLFF
TRBJ1-2,TRBV29-1,NA,12,CSARDGTYGYTF
TRBJ1-3,TRBV3-1/TRBV3-2,NA,15,CASSRLVGSGNTIYF
TRBJ2-3,TRBV28,NA,13,CASSKGPTTTQYF
TRBJ2-2,TRBV19,NA,14,CASMRGSNTGELFF
TRBJ1-1,TRBV7-2,NA,15,CASSFTFGGGTEAFF
TRBJ2-3,TRBV6-2/TRBV6-3,once,16,CASSYSGLPGIDTQYF
TRBJ1-4,TRBV11-2,NA,14,CASSFGPTNEKLFF
TRBJ1-5,TRBV5-1,once,16,CASSDGDWGGNQPQHF
TRBJ1-2,TRBV5-4,once,14,CASTLGQGDYGYTF
TRBJ1-1,TRBV6-5,few,14,CASSTRDRGTEAFF
TRBJ2-7,TRBV7-9,few,15,CASSNTGLAGYEQYF
TRBJ2-7,TRBV4-2,NA,16,CASSQDQAGSSYEQYF
TRBJ1-2,TRBV11-2,NA,12,CASRSPGYGYTF
TRBJ1-5,TRBV11-2,NA,13,CASSLGLDQPQHF
TRBJ2-2,TRBV11-2,NA,14,CASSLDDRWGELFF
TRBJ1-1,TRBV27,NA,16,CARPPGEPWGWTEAFF
TRBJ1-5,TRBV12-3/TRBV12-4,NA,13,CASSPGDPGPQHF
TRBJ1-5,TRBV7-2,NA,16,CASSLLVSGSPQPQHF
TRBJ1-2,TRBV3-1/TRBV3-2,NA,16,CASSQAGTTSRSGYTF
TRBJ2-2,TRBV7-2,NA,17,CASSHSTSGSSTGELFF
TRBJ2-4,TRBV11-3,NA,14,CASSPGQGGYIQYF
TRBJ1-5,TRBV4-2,NA,18,CASSQEHFGTGNNQPQHF
TRBJ2-3,TRBV24-1,NA,17,CATSTVLAGASTDTQYF
TRBJ2-2,TRBV19,NA,14,CASSNTGQTGELFF
TRBJ2-5,TRBV7-8,NA,17,CASSSDPTSPPARDQYF
TRBJ1-1,TRBV11-2,NA,12,CASSFRHPEAFF
TRBJ2-2,TRBV6-5,NA,15,CASRWGPGNTGELFF
TRBJ2-7,TRBV6-6,NA,14,CASKKAAGPYEQYF
TRBJ1-2,TRBV24-1,NA,16,CATSQSGGQPNYGYTF